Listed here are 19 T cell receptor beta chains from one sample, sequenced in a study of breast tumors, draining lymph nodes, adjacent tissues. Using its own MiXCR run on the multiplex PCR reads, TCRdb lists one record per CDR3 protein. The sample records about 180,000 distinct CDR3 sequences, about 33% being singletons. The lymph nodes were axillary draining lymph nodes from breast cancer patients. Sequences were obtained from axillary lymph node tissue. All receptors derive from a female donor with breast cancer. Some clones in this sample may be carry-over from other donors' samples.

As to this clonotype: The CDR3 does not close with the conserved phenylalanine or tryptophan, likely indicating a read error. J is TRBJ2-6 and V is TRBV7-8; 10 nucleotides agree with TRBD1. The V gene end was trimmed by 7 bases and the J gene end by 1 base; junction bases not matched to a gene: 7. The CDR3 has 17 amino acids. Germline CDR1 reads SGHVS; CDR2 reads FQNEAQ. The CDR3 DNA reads TGTGCCAGCAAGGCGACAGGGGGCGGGTCTGGGGCCAACGTCCTGACTCTA. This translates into CASKATGGGSGANVLTL.

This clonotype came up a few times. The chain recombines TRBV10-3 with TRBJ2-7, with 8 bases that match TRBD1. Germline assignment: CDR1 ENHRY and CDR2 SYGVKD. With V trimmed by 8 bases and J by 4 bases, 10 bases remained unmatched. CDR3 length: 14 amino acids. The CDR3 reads CAIWGGQGSYEQYF. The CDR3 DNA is TGTGCCATCTGGGGTGGACAGGGTTCATACGAGCAGTACTTC.

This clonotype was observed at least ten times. CDR3 coding DNA: TGTGCCAGTAGCCTCTCGGGGAGTTTAGCAGATACGCAGTATTTT. Residues: CASSLSGSLADTQYF. The rearrangement uses TRBV19 and TRBJ2-3, with D possibly TRBD2 on 5 matching bases. V dropped 6 bases and J dropped 4 bases, with 17 bases sitting between them. The CDR3 length is 15 residues. CDR1 and CDR2 from the germline V gene are LNHDA and SQIVND (reference sequence).

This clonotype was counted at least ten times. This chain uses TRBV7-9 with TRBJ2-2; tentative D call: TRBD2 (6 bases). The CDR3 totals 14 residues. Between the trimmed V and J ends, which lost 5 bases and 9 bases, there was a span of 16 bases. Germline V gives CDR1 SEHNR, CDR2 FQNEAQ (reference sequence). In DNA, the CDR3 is TGTGCCAGCAGCACCCTGAATAGGACTAGGGAGCTGTTTTTT. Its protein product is CASSTLNRTRELFF. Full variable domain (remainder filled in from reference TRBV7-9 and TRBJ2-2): DTGVSQNPRHKITKRGQNVTFRCDPISEHNRLYWYRQTLGQGPEFLTYFQNEAQLEKSRLLSDRFSAERPKGSFSTLEIQRTEQGDSAMYLCASSTLNRTRELFFGEGSRLTVL.

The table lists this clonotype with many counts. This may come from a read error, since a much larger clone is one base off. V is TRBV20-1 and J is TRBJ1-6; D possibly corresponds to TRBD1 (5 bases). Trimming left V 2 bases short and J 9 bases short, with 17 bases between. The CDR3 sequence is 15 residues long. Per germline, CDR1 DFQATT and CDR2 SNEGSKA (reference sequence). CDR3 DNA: TGCAGTGCTAGAACAGGAGGAACAACCCCTTCACCCCTCCACTTT. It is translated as CSARTGGTTPSPLHF.

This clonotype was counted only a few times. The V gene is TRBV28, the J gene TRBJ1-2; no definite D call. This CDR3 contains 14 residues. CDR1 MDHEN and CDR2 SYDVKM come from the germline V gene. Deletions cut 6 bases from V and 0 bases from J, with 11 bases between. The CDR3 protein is CASSPGGPNYGYTF. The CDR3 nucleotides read TGTGCCAGCAGCCCCGGCGGCCCTAACTATGGCTACACCTTC.

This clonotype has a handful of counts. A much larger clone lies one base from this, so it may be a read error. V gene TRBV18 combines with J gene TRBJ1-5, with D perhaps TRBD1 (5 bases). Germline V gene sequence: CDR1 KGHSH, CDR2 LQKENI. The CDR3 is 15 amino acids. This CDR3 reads CASSPLPGSNRPQHF. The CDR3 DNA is TGTGCCAGCTCACCCCTGCCAGGGAGCAATCGGCCCCAGCATTTT.

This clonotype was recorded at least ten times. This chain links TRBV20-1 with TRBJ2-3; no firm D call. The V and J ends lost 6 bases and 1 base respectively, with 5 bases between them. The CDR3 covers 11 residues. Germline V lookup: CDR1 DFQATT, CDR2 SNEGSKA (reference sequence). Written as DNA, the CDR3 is TGCAGTGCGCTCCGCACAGATACGCAGTATTTT. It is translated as CSALRTDTQYF.

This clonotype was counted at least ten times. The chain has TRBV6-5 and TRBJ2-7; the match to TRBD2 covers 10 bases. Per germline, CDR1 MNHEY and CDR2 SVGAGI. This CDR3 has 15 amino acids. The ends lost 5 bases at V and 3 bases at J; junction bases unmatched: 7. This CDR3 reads CASSLLASGSYEQYF. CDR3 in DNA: TGTGCCAGCAGTCTTTTGGCTAGCGGGAGCTACGAGCAGTACTTC.

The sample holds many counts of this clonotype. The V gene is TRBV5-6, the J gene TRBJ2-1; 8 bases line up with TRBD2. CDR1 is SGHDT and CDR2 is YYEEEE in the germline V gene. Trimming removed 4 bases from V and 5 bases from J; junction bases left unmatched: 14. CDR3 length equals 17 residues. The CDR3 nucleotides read TGTGCCAGCAGCGGGGGAATAGCGGGATATAAGAACAATGAGCAGTTCTTC. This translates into CASSGGIAGYKNNEQFF.

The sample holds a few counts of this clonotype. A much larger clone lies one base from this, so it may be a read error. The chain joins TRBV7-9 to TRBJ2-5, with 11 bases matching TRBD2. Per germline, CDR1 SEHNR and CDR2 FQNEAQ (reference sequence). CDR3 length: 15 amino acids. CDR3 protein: CASSSLGTSGETQHF. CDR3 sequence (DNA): TGTGCCAGCAGCTCCCTGGGGACTAGCGGAGAGACCCAGCACTTC.

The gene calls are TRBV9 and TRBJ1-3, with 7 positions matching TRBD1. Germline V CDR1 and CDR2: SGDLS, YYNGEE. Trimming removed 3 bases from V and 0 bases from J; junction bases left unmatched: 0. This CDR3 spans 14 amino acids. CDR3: CASSAGGSGNTIYF. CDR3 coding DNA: TGTGCCAGCAGCGCAGGGGGCTCTGGAAACACCATATATTTT.

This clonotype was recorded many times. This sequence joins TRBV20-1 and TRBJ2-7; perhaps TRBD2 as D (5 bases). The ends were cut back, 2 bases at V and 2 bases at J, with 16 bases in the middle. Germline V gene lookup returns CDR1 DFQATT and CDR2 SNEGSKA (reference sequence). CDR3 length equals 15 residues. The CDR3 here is CSARSARTAAYEQYF. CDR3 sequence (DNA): TGCAGTGCTAGAAGTGCTCGGACTGCAGCCTACGAGCAGTACTTC.

CDR3 bases: TGTGCCAGCACCGACAGCGGGAATGAAAAACTGTTTTTT. Protein product: CASTDSGNEKLFF. The V and J genes are TRBV7-2 and TRBJ1-4; D may be TRBD1 (5 bases). Germline CDR1 is SGHTA and CDR2 is FQGNSA. Trimming took off 7 bases at V and 5 bases at J, with 11 bases between the two ends. The CDR3 is 13 amino acids.

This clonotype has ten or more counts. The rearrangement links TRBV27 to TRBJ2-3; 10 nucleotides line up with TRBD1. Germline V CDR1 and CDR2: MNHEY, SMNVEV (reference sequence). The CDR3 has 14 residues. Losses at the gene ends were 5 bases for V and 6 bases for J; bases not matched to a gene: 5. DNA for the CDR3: TGTGCCAGCAGTAGACAGGGGGCAAGGGATACGCAGTATTTT. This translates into CASSRQGARDTQYF.

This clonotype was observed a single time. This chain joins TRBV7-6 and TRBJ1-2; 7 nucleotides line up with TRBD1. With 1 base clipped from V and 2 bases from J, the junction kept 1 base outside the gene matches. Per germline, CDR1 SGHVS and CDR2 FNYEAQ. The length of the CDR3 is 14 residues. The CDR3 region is CASSLDRGNYGYTF. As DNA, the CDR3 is TGTGCCAGCAGCTTAGACAGGGGCAACTATGGCTACACCTTC.

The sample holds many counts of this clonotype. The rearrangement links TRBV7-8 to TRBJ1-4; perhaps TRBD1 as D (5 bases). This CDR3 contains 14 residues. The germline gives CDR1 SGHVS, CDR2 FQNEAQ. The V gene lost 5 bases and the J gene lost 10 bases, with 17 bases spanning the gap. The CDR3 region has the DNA TGTGCCAGCAGCGCGGGACCTAGAGGGCCAAAACTGTTTTTT. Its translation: CASSAGPRGPKLFF.

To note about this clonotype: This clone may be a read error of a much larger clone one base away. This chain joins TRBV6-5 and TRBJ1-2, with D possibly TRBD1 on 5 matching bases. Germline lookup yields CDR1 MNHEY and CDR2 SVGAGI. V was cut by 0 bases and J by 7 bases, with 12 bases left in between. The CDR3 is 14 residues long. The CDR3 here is CASSYSSRACGYTF. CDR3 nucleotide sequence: TGTGCCAGCAGTTACTCGTCCAGGGCCTGTGGCTACACCTTC.

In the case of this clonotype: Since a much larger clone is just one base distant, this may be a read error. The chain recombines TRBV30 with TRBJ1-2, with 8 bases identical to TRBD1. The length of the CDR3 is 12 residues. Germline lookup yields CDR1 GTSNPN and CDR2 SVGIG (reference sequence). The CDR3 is CARSGNPGQVTF. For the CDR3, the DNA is TGTGCCCGGAGTGGGAATCCGGGACAGGTCACCTTC.